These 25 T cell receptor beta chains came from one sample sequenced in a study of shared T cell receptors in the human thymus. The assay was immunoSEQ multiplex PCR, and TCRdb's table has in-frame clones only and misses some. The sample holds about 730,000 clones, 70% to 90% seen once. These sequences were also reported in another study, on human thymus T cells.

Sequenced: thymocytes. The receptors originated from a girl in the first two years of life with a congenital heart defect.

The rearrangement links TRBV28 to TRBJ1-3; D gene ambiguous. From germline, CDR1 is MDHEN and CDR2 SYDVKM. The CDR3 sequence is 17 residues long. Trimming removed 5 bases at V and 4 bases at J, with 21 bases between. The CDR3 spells CASSPRQSQNDGNTIYF. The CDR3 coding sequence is TGTGCCAGCAGTCCGAGGCAGAGCCAGAACGACGGAAACACCATATATTTT. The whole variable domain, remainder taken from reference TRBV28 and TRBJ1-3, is DVKVTQSSRYLVKRTGEKVFLECVQDMDHENMFWYRQDPGLGLRLIYFSYDVKMKEKGDIPEGYSVSREKKERFSLILESASTNQTSMYLCASSPRQSQNDGNTIYFGEGSWLTVV.

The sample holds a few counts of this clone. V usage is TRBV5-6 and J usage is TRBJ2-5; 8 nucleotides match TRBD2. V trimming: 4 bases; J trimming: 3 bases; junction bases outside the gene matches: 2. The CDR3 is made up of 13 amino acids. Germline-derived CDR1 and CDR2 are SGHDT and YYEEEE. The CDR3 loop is CASSHGGEETQYF. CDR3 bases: TGTGCCAGCAGCCACGGGGGGGAAGAGACCCAGTACTTC.

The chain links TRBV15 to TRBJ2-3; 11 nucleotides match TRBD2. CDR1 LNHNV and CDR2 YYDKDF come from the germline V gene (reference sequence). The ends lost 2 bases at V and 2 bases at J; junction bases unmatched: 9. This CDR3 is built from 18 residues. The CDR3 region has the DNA TGTGCCACCAGCAGAAAGGGGACTAGCGGAATATCCACAGATACGCAGTATTTT. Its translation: CATSRKGTSGISTDTQYF.

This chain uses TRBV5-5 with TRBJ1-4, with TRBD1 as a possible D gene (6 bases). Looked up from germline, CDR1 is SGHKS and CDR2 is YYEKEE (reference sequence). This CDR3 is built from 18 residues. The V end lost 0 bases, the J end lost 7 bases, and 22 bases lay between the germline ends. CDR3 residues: CASSLVILAGLGGEKLFF. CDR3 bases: TGTGCCAGCAGCTTGGTTATCCTGGCCGGACTAGGGGGTGAAAAACTGTTTTTT.

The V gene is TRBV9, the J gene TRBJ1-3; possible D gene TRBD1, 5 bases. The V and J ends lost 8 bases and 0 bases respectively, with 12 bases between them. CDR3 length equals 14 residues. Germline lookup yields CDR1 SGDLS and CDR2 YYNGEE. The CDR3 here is CARETGCSGNTIYF. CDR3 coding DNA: TGTGCCAGGGAAACAGGCTGCTCTGGAAACACCATATATTTT.

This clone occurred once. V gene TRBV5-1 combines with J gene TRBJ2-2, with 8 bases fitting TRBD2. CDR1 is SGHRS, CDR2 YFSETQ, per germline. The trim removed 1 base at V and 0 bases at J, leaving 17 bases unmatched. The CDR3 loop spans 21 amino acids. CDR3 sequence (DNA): TGCGCCAGCAGCTTGCCCTTCCAGCGGGGGCCTCACCGGGCGAACACCGGGGAGCTGTTTTTT. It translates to CASSLPFQRGPHRANTGELFF.

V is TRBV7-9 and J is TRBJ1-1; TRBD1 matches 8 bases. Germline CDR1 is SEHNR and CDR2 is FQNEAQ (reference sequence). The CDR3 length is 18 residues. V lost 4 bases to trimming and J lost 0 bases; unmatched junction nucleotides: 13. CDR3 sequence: CASSSVTGERPMNTEAFF. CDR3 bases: TGTGCCAGCAGCTCCGTGACAGGGGAACGACCCATGAACACTGAAGCTTTCTTT. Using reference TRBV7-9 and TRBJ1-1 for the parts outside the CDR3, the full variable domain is DTGVSQNPRHKITKRGQNVTFRCDPISEHNRLYWYRQTLGQGPEFLTYFQNEAQLEKSRLLSDRFSAERPKGSFSTLEIQRTEQGDSAMYLCASSSVTGERPMNTEAFFGQGTRLTVV.

Here the CDR3 DNA reads TGCGCCAGCAGGGGATCCGGGGAAGCTGATTCACCCCTCCACTTT. Its translation is CASRGSGEADSPLHF. V and J are TRBV10-2 and TRBJ1-6; D not resolved. Germline-derived CDR1 and CDR2 are WSHSY and SAAADI. The length of the CDR3 is 15 residues. V lost 6 bases, J lost 8 bases, and 17 bases lay in between.

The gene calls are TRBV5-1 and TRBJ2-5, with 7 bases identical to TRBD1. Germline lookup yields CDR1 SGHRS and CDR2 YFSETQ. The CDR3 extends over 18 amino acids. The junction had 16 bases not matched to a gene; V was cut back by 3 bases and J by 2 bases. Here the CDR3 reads CASSCAPPGTVRQETQYF. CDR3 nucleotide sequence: TGCGCCAGCAGCTGCGCACCCCCTGGGACAGTGCGACAAGAGACCCAGTACTTC.

Here the CDR3 DNA reads TGTGCCAGCAGCTTAACTGGGGACAAGAGCTATGGCTACACCTTC. It codes for CASSLTGDKSYGYTF. The chain carries TRBV7-3 and TRBJ1-2; D is possibly TRBD1 (6 bases). Germline V CDR1 and CDR2: SGHTA, FQGTGA. The CDR3 is 15 amino acids. Trimming took off 0 bases at V and 4 bases at J, with 12 bases between the two ends.

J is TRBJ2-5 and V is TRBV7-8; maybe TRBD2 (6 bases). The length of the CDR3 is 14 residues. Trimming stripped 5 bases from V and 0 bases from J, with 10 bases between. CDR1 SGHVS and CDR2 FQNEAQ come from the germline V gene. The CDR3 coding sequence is TGTGCCAGCAGCCCCCCTAGCGACCAAGAGACCCAGTACTTC. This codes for CASSPPSDQETQYF.

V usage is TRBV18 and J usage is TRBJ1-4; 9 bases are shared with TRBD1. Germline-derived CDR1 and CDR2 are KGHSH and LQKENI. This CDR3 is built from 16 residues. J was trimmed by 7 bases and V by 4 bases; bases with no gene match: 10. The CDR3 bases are TGTGCCAGCTCACGAGTTGGACAGGGGCCGGGTGAAAAACTGTTTTTT. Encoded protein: CASSRVGQGPGEKLFF.

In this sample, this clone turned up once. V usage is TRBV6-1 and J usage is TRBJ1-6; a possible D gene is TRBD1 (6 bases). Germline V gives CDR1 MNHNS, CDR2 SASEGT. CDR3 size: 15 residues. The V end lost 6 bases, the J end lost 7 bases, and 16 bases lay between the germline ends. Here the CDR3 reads CASRAGQRGNSPLHF. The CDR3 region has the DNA TGTGCCAGCAGAGCCGGACAGAGAGGAAATTCACCCCTCCACTTT.

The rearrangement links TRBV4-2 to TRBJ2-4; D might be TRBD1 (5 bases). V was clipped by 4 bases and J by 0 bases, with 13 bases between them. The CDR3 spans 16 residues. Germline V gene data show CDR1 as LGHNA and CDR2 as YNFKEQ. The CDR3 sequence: CASSPRAGLAKNIQYF. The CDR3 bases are TGTGCCAGCAGCCCCCGAGCAGGGCTAGCCAAAAACATTCAGTACTTC.

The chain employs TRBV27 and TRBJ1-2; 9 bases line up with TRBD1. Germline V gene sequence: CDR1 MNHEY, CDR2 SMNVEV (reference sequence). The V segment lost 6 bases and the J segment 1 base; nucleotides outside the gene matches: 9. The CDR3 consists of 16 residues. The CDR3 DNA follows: TGTGCCAGCAGGGAACAGGGGGCCCCTTATAACTATGGCTACACCTTC. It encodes CASREQGAPYNYGYTF.

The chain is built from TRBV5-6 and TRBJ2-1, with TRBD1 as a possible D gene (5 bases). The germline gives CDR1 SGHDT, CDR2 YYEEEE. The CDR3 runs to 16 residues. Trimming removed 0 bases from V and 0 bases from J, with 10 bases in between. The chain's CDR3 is CASSLAGSASYNEQFF. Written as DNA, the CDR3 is TGTGCCAGCAGCTTGGCAGGGTCAGCCTCCTACAATGAGCAGTTCTTC.

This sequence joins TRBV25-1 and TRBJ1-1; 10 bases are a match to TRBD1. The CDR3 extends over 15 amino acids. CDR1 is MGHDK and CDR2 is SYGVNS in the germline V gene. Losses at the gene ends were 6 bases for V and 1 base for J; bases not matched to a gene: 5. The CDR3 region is CASSAGTGENTEAFF. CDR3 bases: TGTGCCAGCAGCGCCGGGACAGGGGAGAACACTGAAGCTTTCTTT.

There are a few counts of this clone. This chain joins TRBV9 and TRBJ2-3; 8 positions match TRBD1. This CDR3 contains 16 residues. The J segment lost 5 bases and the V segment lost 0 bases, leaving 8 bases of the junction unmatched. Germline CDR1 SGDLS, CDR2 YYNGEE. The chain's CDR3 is CASSVVSGQGQDTQYF. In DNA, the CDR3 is TGTGCCAGCAGCGTAGTGTCAGGACAGGGACAAGATACGCAGTATTTT.

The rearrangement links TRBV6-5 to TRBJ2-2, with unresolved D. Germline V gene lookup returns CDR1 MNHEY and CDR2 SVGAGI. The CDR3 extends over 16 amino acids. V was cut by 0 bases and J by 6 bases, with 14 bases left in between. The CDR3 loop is CASSYSAHVNSGELFF. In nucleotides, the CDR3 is TGTGCCAGCAGTTACTCTGCGCATGTTAATTCCGGGGAGCTGTTTTTT.

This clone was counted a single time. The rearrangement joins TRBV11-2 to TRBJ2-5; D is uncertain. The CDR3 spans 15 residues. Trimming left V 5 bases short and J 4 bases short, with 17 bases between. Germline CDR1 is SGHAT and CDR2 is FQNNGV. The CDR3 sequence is CASSDGKVPGETQYF. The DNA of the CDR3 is TGTGCCAGCAGCGACGGAAAAGTTCCGGGAGAGACCCAGTACTTC.

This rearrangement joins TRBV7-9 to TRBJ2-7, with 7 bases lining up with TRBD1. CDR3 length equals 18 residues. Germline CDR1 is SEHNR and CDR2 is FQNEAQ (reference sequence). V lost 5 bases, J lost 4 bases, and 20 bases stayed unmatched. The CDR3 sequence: CASSPFLGQAPLGYEQYF. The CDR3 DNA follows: TGTGCCAGCAGCCCCTTCCTCGGACAGGCCCCGCTTGGTTACGAGCAGTACTTC. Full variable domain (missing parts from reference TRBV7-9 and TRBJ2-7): DTGVSQNPRHKITKRGQNVTFRCDPISEHNRLYWYRQTLGQGPEFLTYFQNEAQLEKSRLLSDRFSAERPKGSFSTLEIQRTEQGDSAMYLCASSPFLGQAPLGYEQYFGPGTRLTVT.

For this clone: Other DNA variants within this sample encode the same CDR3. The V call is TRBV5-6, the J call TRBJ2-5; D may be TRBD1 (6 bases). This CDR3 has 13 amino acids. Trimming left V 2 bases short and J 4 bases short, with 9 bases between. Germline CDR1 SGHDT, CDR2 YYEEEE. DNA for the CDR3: TGTGCCAGCAGCTTTCAGGGGCGAGAGACCCAGTACTTC. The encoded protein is CASSFQGRETQYF. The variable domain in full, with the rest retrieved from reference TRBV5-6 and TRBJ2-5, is DAGVTQSPTHLIKTRGQQVTLRCSPKSGHDTVSWYQQALGQGPQFIFQYYEEEERQRGNFPDRFSGHQFPNYSSELNVNALLLGDSALYLCASSFQGRETQYFGPGTRLLVL.

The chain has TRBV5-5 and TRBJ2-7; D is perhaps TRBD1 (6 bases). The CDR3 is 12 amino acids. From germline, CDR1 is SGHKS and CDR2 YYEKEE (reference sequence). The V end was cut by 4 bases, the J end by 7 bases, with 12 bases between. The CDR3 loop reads CASSLTGLEQYF. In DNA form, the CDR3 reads TGTGCCAGCAGCCTAACAGGGCTAGAGCAGTACTTC.

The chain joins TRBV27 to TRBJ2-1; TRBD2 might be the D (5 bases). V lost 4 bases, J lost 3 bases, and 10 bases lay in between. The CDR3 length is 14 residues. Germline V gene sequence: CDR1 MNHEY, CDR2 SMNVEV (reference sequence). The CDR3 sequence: CASSWSGYYNEQFF. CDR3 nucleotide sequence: TGTGCCAGCAGTTGGAGCGGATACTACAATGAGCAGTTCTTC.

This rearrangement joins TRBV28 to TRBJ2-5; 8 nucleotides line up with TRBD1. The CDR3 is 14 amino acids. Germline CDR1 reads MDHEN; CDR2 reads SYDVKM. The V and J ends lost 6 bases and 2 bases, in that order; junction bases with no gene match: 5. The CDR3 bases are TGTGCCAGCAGCATGGACAGGGTTCAAGAGACCCAGTACTTC. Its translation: CASSMDRVQETQYF.